The 24 T cell receptor beta chains listed next were all sequenced from one sample in a study of T cell responses to AZD1222 COVID-19 vaccine. Only in-frame clones appear in the TCRdb table, and some are missing; sequencing was by immunoSEQ multiplex PCR. In the table there are roughly 120,000 clones, 80% to 90% of which are singletons. This specimen was peripheral blood, taken 28 days after the second AZD1222 dose. The receptors stem from an adult who received the AZD1222 COVID-19 vaccine.

The chain employs TRBV24-1 and TRBJ1-2, with 7 bases aligning to TRBD1. Trimming took 4 bases from V and 3 from J; bases not matched to a gene: 16. Per germline, CDR1 KGHDR and CDR2 SFDVKD. The CDR3 runs 18 residues. This CDR3 reads CATSEGPGQSTWDYGYTF. CDR3 nucleotide sequence: TGTGCCACCAGTGAAGGACCGGGACAGAGTACGTGGGACTATGGCTACACCTTC.

V and J are TRBV7-9 and TRBJ1-2; 10 bases agree with TRBD1. In germline, CDR1 is SEHNR, CDR2 FQNEAQ (reference sequence). V lost 4 bases and J lost 3; bases outside the gene matches: 2. The CDR3 contains 14 residues. The CDR3 sequence is CASSSTGGDYGYTF. As DNA, the CDR3 is TGTGCCAGCAGCTCGACAGGGGGCGACTATGGCTACACCTTC.

The genes are TRBV2 and TRBJ2-2; 8 nucleotides match TRBD1. Trimming at V came to 3 bases and at J to 7 bases, leaving 4 bases not matched to a gene. The germline CDR1 and CDR2 sequences are SNHLY and FYNNEI. The CDR3 sequence is 14 residues long. CDR3 amino acids: CASSEDRVVGELFF. In DNA, the CDR3 is TGTGCCAGCAGTGAGGACAGGGTGGTCGGGGAGCTGTTTTTT.

Comments on this clone: This same CDR3 is encoded by further DNA sequences in the sample. The chain uses TRBV7-9 and TRBJ1-2; 7 nucleotides align to TRBD1. This CDR3 has 13 residues. Germline CDR1 reads SEHNR; CDR2 reads FQNEAQ (reference sequence). V lost 6 bases, J lost 2 bases, and 3 bases stayed unmatched. The CDR3 DNA follows: TGTGCCAGCAGTTTACAGGGGAACTATGGCTACACCTTC. It codes for CASSLQGNYGYTF. Full variable domain (remainder filled in from reference TRBV7-9 and TRBJ1-2): DTGVSQNPRHKITKRGQNVTFRCDPISEHNRLYWYRQTLGQGPEFLTYFQNEAQLEKSRLLSDRFSAERPKGSFSTLEIQRTEQGDSAMYLCASSLQGNYGYTFGSGTRLTVV.

V is TRBV19 and J is TRBJ2-7; 8 bases match TRBD2. This CDR3 has 17 residues. Germline-derived CDR1 and CDR2 are LNHDA and SQIVND (reference sequence). J lost 0 bases, V lost 1 base, and 8 bases had no gene match. The CDR3 here is CASSIGAFGGGSYEQYF. The CDR3 bases are TGTGCCAGTAGTATAGGAGCCTTCGGGGGGGGCTCCTACGAGCAGTACTTC.

Note on this clone: At one of its ends the junction is not consistent with the germline gene, which may arise from a read error. The chain employs TRBV19 and TRBJ2-7, with 8 bases that match TRBD2. The CDR3 totals 15 residues. The germline CDR1 and CDR2 sequences are LNHDA and SQIVND (reference sequence). CDR3 nucleotides: TGTGCCAGTATTATAAACGGGGGGGTGCGAGGCGAGCAGTACTTC. Translation: CASIINGGVRGEQYF.

This clone appeared many times. This chain uses TRBV3-1 (or the pseudogene TRBV3-2) with TRBJ1-6; unclear D gene. Trimming took 4 bases from V and 13 from J, leaving 11 bases between them. The germline V gene has CDR1 LGHDT and CDR2 YNNKEL (reference sequence). The CDR3 is 12 amino acids. CDR3 in DNA: TGTGCCAGCAGCCGACGAACGGGGCCCCTCCACTTT. It yields the protein CASSRRTGPLHF.

This chain connects TRBV29-1 to TRBJ1-2; D gene unclear. CDR1 and CDR2 (germline): SQVTM, ANQGSEA. The CDR3 consists of 8 residues. The CDR3: CAIYGYTF. The CDR3, as DNA: TGCGCGATCTATGGCTACACCTTC.

This chain connects TRBV12-5 to TRBJ1-5; the D is unclear. Trimming removed 6 bases at V and 9 bases at J, with 9 bases between. Looked up from germline, CDR1 is LGHNT and CDR2 is FRNRAP. This CDR3 has 11 residues. CDR3 coding DNA: TGTGCTAGTGGCGTAGGGTTGCCCCAGCATTTT. As protein: CASGVGLPQHF.

This chain joins TRBV7-3 and TRBJ2-3, with 8 positions matching TRBD2. The germline V gene encodes CDR1 SGHTA and CDR2 FQGTGA. With 3 bases clipped from V and 6 bases from J, the junction kept 5 bases outside the gene matches. The CDR3 spans 14 residues. The CDR3 here is CASSFGTRGDTQYF. DNA for the CDR3: TGTGCCAGCAGCTTTGGGACTAGGGGTGATACGCAGTATTTT.

The chain recombines TRBV5-1 with TRBJ2-2; possibly TRBD1 for D (5 bases). Trimming took off 0 bases at V and 0 bases at J, with 9 bases between the two ends. The CDR3 has 16 residues. Germline loops: CDR1 SGHRS, CDR2 YFSETQ. The CDR3 region has the DNA TGCGCCAGCAGCTTGGTACAGGCGTCGAACACCGGGGAGCTGTTTTTT. It specifies CASSLVQASNTGELFF.

The rearrangement links TRBV5-1 to TRBJ2-2, with D perhaps matching TRBD1 (6 bases). Trimming stripped 0 bases from V and 7 bases from J, with 13 bases between. Germline V gene sequence: CDR1 SGHRS, CDR2 YFSETQ. There are 15 residues in the CDR3. Here the CDR3 DNA reads TGCGCCAGCAGCTTGGCCTTACAGGGTCACGGGGAGCTGTTTTTT. The encoded protein is CASSLALQGHGELFF.

The CDR3 DNA is TGTGCCAGCAGCCAAGGACGCTCAAGGGATGAAAAACTGTTTTTT. This translates into CASSQGRSRDEKLFF. V usage is TRBV6-5 and J usage is TRBJ1-4; D call uncertain. The CDR3 extends over 15 amino acids. Germline CDR1 reads MNHEY; CDR2 reads SVGAGI. V was cut by 6 bases and J by 6 bases, with 17 bases left in between.

The chain recombines TRBV7-9 with TRBJ2-1, with TRBD1 matching over 9 bases. Germline trimming cut 3 bases from V and 2 bases from J; bases unmatched to any gene: 5. CDR3 length: 16 amino acids. The germline V gene has CDR1 SEHNR and CDR2 FQNEAQ (reference sequence). The DNA for the CDR3 is TGTGCCAGCAGCTTCACCGGGACAGGGCCCTACAATGAGCAGTTCTTC. It yields the protein CASSFTGTGPYNEQFF.

V usage is TRBV3-1 (or the pseudogene TRBV3-2) and J usage is TRBJ1-1; TRBD1 is a possible D gene (6 bases). CDR3 length: 12 residues. With 1 base removed from V and 10 bases from J, the gap between germline ends came to 10 bases. Germline-derived CDR1 and CDR2 are LGHDT and YNNKEL (reference sequence). CDR3 region: CASSQAGVGAFF. CDR3 nucleotide sequence: TGTGCCAGCAGCCAAGCAGGGGTTGGAGCTTTCTTT.

The rearrangement uses TRBV5-4 and TRBJ2-5; possible D gene TRBD1, 6 bases. CDR3 length: 14 amino acids. V was cut by 6 bases and J by 7 bases, with 19 bases left in between. The germline V gene encodes CDR1 SGHNT and CDR2 YYREEE (reference sequence). The CDR3 is CASTTFSGAGTQYF. The DNA for the CDR3 is TGTGCCAGCACTACATTCTCAGGGGCGGGGACCCAGTACTTC.

The gene calls are TRBV7-9 and TRBJ2-1, with D unresolved. The CDR3 is 16 amino acids. Germline V CDR1 and CDR2: SEHNR, FQNEAQ (reference sequence). Trimming took 3 bases from V and 5 from J, leaving 17 bases between them. As DNA, the CDR3 is TGTGCCAGCAGCTTTAGAGTTCAGGAACTCAACAATGAGCAGTTCTTC. Translating gives CASSFRVQELNNEQFF.

The chain couples TRBV7-9 to TRBJ2-1; 7 bases match TRBD2. The CDR3 consists of 15 residues. Germline CDR1 SEHNR, CDR2 FQNEAQ (reference sequence). The DNA of the CDR3 is TGTGCAGTCTCAGCTCCTAGCGGACTATACAATGAGCAGTTCTTC. It encodes CAVSAPSGLYNEQFF.

This clone was seen just once. The rearrangement links TRBV18 to TRBJ1-1, with a weak D call TRBD1 (5 bases). CDR3 size: 16 residues. CDR1 is KGHSH and CDR2 is LQKENI in the germline V gene. Deletions cut 3 bases from V and 6 bases from J, with 20 bases between. The CDR3 sequence is CASSPTTIEGYAEAFF. The CDR3 DNA reads TGTGCCAGCTCACCGACGACAATTGAGGGGTACGCTGAAGCTTTCTTT.

This chain joins TRBV9 and TRBJ2-5, with TRBD2 matching over 12 bases. Trimming took 1 base from V and 3 from J; bases not matched to a gene: 1. The CDR3 contains 15 residues. From germline, CDR1 is SGDLS and CDR2 YYNGEE. CDR3 sequence: CASSVPSGGEETQYF. The CDR3 coding sequence is TGTGCCAGCAGCGTACCTAGCGGGGGGGAAGAGACCCAGTACTTC. Full variable domain (outside the CDR3, taken from reference TRBV9 and TRBJ2-5): DSGVTQTPKHLITATGQRVTLRCSPRSGDLSVYWYQQSLDQGLQFLIQYYNGEERAKGNILERFSAQQFPDLHSELNLSSLELGDSALYFCASSVPSGGEETQYFGPGTRLLVL.

This sequence joins TRBV2 and TRBJ2-1, with a weak D call TRBD1 (6 bases). CDR1 and CDR2 (germline): SNHLY, FYNNEI. This CDR3 is 15 amino acids long. Between the trimmed V and J ends, which lost 2 bases and 0 bases, there was a span of 8 bases. DNA for the CDR3: TGTGCCAGCAGTGAACAGGGGCTCTCCTACAATGAGCAGTTCTTC. This gives the protein CASSEQGLSYNEQFF.

The chain carries TRBV4-1 and TRBJ2-3, with a weak D call TRBD2 (6 bases). The germline V and J ends were trimmed by 0 bases and 2 bases, with 15 bases remaining between them. In germline, CDR1 is MGHRA, CDR2 YSYEKL. The CDR3 is 17 residues long. CDR3 amino acids: CASSQDRFGGNTDTQYF. CDR3 in DNA: TGCGCCAGCAGCCAAGATCGCTTCGGGGGAAACACAGATACGCAGTATTTT.

This clone was recorded only once. The rearrangement joins TRBV6-5 to TRBJ2-7; unclear D gene. Trimming pared 6 bases from V and 3 bases from J, leaving 6 bases between. The CDR3 runs to 11 residues. From germline, CDR1 is MNHEY and CDR2 SVGAGI. CDR3 amino acids: CASRSNYEQYF. The CDR3 DNA is TGTGCCAGCAGATCAAACTACGAGCAGTACTTC.

The chain employs TRBV5-5 and TRBJ1-2, with D unclear. Trimming left V 4 bases short and J 0 bases short, with 16 bases between. Germline assignment: CDR1 SGHKS and CDR2 YYEKEE (reference sequence). The CDR3 is made up of 16 amino acids. CDR3 protein: CASSPPGRSTNYGYTF. DNA for the CDR3: TGTGCCAGCAGCCCACCCGGACGGTCTACTAACTATGGCTACACCTTC.